The present entry profiles one TCR beta chain with its context. The junction departs from the called germline gene at one end, perhaps through a read error. This CDR3 has 13 amino acids. Germline loops: CDR1 MRHNA, CDR2 SNTAGT. The data derive from a study of blood T cell repertoires in COVID-19. Study overall: Both acute and convalescent COVID-19 samples were obtained from the United States, Italy and Spain. Sources were T cells, B-cell-depleted T cells, or PBMCs; the material itself was cDNA or gDNA.

In the original processing: Reference gene primers were amplified, and this amplification served to estimate nucleated cell counts. Produced via immunoSEQ multiplex PCR; TCRdb's table is partial and in-frame only. That table is the source of V, J and clone size, and D and trimming were worked out from the DNA. The repertoire includes about 210,000 clones, 83% of them detected once, and 2.5% to 3% sits in the top ten. The sequence derives from a woman aged 40 to 50 with active or convalescent COVID-19. Material: peripheral blood. The rearrangement uses TRBV6-4 and TRBJ1-2, with D possibly being TRBD1 (6 bases). The CDR3 bases are TGTGCCAGCAGTGACTGGGCCAGGGGTCGCCTCGACTTC. Protein sequence: CASSDWARGRLDF.